These T cell receptor beta chains were read from a single sample in a study of beta chain features in type 1 diabetes. Measured with immunoSEQ multiplex PCR; TCRdb has only the in-frame clones, and not every one. The sample shows 65,000 to 85,000 clones, about 48% of them seen only once. The sequenced sample consisted of central memory CD4+ T cells from blood. Receptors were obtained from a young man with type 1 diabetes. Each CDR3 is given with its conserved first and last residue. The D gene is left open where the match is weak. Expanded clones get a size class; other rows say once, few or many, or leave the size out.

v_call	d_call	clone_size	j_call	cdr3_nt	cdr3_aa
TRBV27	TRBD1	.	TRBJ1-2	TGTGCCAGCAGTTTCGGGGTGACAGGGGGCGGCTACACCTTC	CASSFGVTGGGYTF
TRBV14	.	.	TRBJ2-7	TGTGCCAGCAGCCTGGCTAGCGAGCAGTACTTC	CASSLASEQYF
TRBV7-9	TRBD1	.	TRBJ2-5	TGTGCCAGCAGCCACCGGGACAGGGCTCCAGAGACCCAGTACTTC	CASSHRDRAPETQYF
TRBV7-2	TRBD2	few	TRBJ2-3	TGTGCCAGCAGCACGGGGGAGGGGACAGATACGCAGTATTTT	CASSTGEGTDTQYF
TRBV5-1	.	.	TRBJ1-2	TGCGCCAGCAGCTTGGGGACAGATATATATGGCTACACCTTC	CASSLGTDIYGYTF
TRBV7-9	TRBD1	few	TRBJ1-6	TGTGCCAGCAGCTTTACAGGGGACTCACCCCTCCACTTT	CASSFTGDSPLHF
TRBV5-1	.	.	TRBJ1-6	TGCGCCAGCAGCTTGGACGGACAGTTTAATTCACCCCTCCACTTT	CASSLDGQFNSPLHF
TRBV6-1	TRBD1	.	TRBJ1-5	TGTGCCAGCAGTGAAGCCGGGACAGGGGTTGTTAAGCCCCAGCATTTT	CASSEAGTGVVKPQHF
TRBV29-1	.	.	TRBJ1-2	TGCAGCGTCCCAAGTAGAGGGAACTATGGCTACACCTTC	CSVPSRGNYGYTF
TRBV6-6	.	.	TRBJ1-2	TGTGCCAGCAGCGCCGGGCAGGGCTATGGCTACACCTTC	CASSAGQGYGYTF
TRBV6-6	.	few	TRBJ2-7	TGTGCCAGCAGTACCCTACAGGGTGTGACCCACGAGCAGTACTTC	CASSTLQGVTHEQYF
TRBV6-1	.	once	TRBJ2-3	TGTGCCAGCAGCAGGGGGACTTGGACAGATACGCAGTATTTT	CASSRGTWTDTQYF
TRBV11-3	.	once	TRBJ2-4	TGTGCCAGCAGGTCAAGAGAGGACATTCAGTACTTC	CASRSREDIQYF
TRBV20-1	.	few	TRBJ2-7	TGCAGTGCTAGGGCGGTCTACGAGCAGTACTTC	CSARAVYEQYF
TRBV7-9	TRBD1	few	TRBJ1-2	TGTGCCAGCAGCTTAGGCGGACAGGGTGGCTACACCTTC	CASSLGGQGGYTF
TRBV29-1	.	.	TRBJ2-7	TGCAGCTACTACCGGGGTAACTACGAGCAGTACTTC	CSYYRGNYEQYF
TRBV19	.	.	TRBJ2-2	TGTGCCAGTAGTATAGATCCCGGACAGGGGGAGCTGTTTTTT	CASSIDPGQGELFF
TRBV6-1	.	.	TRBJ2-7	.	CASCFLGEGEQYF
TRBV7-2	TRBD2	few	TRBJ2-1	TGTGCCAGCAGCTTAGATGGGGGAGGGCATCGGGAGCAGTTCTTC	CASSLDGGGHREQFF
TRBV5-1	TRBD1	.	TRBJ2-7	TGCGCCAGCAGCGGGGACAGGGGACACTACGAGCAGTACTTC	CASSGDRGHYEQYF
TRBV5-1	.	few	TRBJ2-5	TGCGCCAGCAGCTTGGTAGGGACACCCACGGAGACCCAGTACTTC	CASSLVGTPTETQYF
TRBV5-5	.	.	TRBJ2-2	TGTGCCAGCAGCTCAAACAGGAACGCGAACACCGGGGAGCTGTTTTTT	CASSSNRNANTGELFF
TRBV6-1	TRBD1	.	TRBJ2-1	TGTGCCAGCAGTGAGGGGACAGGGGGCGGGTGGGGGCAGTTCTTC	CASSEGTGGGWGQFF
TRBV6-5	.	once	TRBJ1-2	TGTGCCAGCAGTTCGGCAGGGGATGGCTATGGCTACACCTTC	CASSSAGDGYGYTF
TRBV7-8	TRBD2	few	TRBJ2-3	TGTGCCAGCAGCTTAGGAGTGGGGAGGGGCACAGATACGCAGTATTTT	CASSLGVGRGTDTQYF
TRBV27	.	few	TRBJ2-1	TGTGCCAGCAGTCCACGGACACCCCAAAGGGGGCAGTTCTTC	CASSPRTPQRGQFF
TRBV15	.	.	TRBJ1-5	TGTGCCACCAGCAGGGACACGGGGGGGATGGCCCAGCATTTT	CATSRDTGGMAQHF